These T cell receptor beta chains were read from a single sample in a study of blood T cell repertoires in COVID-19. TCRdb keeps only in-frame clones here, not all; method: immunoSEQ multiplex PCR. The table includes under 200,000 clones, 81% detected once. Sequences were obtained from PBMCs or T cells enriched from blood (not recorded which). These receptor sequences come from a woman aged 40 to 55 with acute COVID-19. Both conserved end residues are part of each CDR3. The order of the fields is D gene, V gene, J gene, clone size, CDR3 protein, CDR3 DNA. D genes are given only for firm matches. Not every row has a clone size; where given, it reads once, few, many or a size class.

NA	TRBV7-9	TRBJ1-1	NA	CASSSSGVGNTEAFF	TGTGCCAGCAGCTCATCAGGGGTAGGGAACACTGAAGCTTTCTTT
TRBD1	TRBV20-1	TRBJ2-7	NA	CSASSGTGGNEQYF	TGCAGTGCTAGTTCCGGGACAGGGGGCAACGAGCAGTACTTC
TRBD2	TRBV7-6	TRBJ2-3	NA	CASSLGLAGTTDTQYF	TGTGCCAGCAGCTTAGGACTAGCGGGGACCACAGATACGCAGTATTTT
NA	TRBV19	TRBJ1-2	NA	CASSTGSPYGYTF	TGTGCCAGTAGCACAGGGTCCCCTTATGGCTACACCTTC
NA	TRBV19	TRBJ1-5	NA	CASRLGGGSNQPQHF	TGTGCCAGTAGGTTGGGGGGTGGGAGCAATCAGCCCCAGCATTTT
NA	TRBV7-9	TRBJ2-7	NA	CASSPEATYEQYF	TGTGCCAGCAGCCCCGAGGCGACCTACGAGCAGTACTTC
TRBD2	TRBV2	TRBJ2-5	NA	CASSRLAGGETQYF	TGTGCCAGCAGTAGACTAGCGGGAGGAGAGACCCAGTACTTC
NA	TRBV30	TRBJ2-7	NA	CAWSEAGIFPYEQYF	TGTGCCTGGAGTGAGGCGGGAATTTTCCCCTACGAGCAGTACTTC
TRBD1	TRBV6-5	TRBJ2-2	few	CASTSGGATGELFF	TGTGCCAGCACCTCAGGGGGCGCAACCGGGGAGCTGTTTTTT
TRBD1	TRBV12-5	TRBJ1-2	few	CASAPGTGDYGYTF	TGTGCTAGTGCCCCAGGGACAGGCGACTATGGCTACACCTTC
TRBD1	TRBV9	TRBJ2-2	NA	CASSVRTGEYTGELFF	TGTGCCAGCAGCGTCCGGACAGGGGAGTACACCGGGGAGCTGTTTTTT
NA	TRBV4-1	TRBJ1-2	NA	CASSLNSGIDYGYTF	TGCGCCAGCAGCCTAAACTCGGGGATTGACTATGGCTACACCTTC
NA	TRBV19	TRBJ2-1	NA	CASSMRLDNEQFF	TGTGCCAGTAGTATGCGGCTAGACAATGAGCAGTTCTTC
NA	TRBV7-2	TRBJ2-1	NA	CASSWIGGEQFF	TGTGCCAGCAGCTGGATAGGGGGTGAGCAGTTCTTC
NA	TRBV5-5	TRBJ1-5	NA	CASSLGGLGNQPQHF	TGTGCCAGCAGCTTGGGGGGGCTGGGCAATCAGCCCCAGCATTTT
NA	TRBV2	TRBJ1-1	NA	CASRRRGGAVTEAFF	TGTGCCAGCAGACGGCGCGGGGGGGCGGTGACTGAAGCTTTCTTT
NA	TRBV12-5	TRBJ2-7	NA	CASGPRTSFYEQYF	TGTGCTAGTGGACCCCGAACTAGTTTCTACGAGCAGTACTTC
TRBD1	TRBV7-8	TRBJ1-4	NA	CASSPNTGGAGEKLFF	TGTGCCAGCAGCCCGAACACAGGGGGCGCTGGGGAAAAACTGTTTTTT
NA	TRBV3-1/TRBV3-2	TRBJ2-2	NA	CASSPQATHRELFF	TGTGCCAGCAGCCCTCAAGCGACCCACCGGGAGCTGTTTTTT
NA	TRBV30	TRBJ2-2	NA	CAWSVRVAAIDTGELFF	TGTGCCTGGAGTGTACGGGTAGCGGCTATTGACACCGGGGAGCTGTTTTTT
NA	TRBV6-5	TRBJ1-2	NA	CASGAGPSYGYTF	TGTGCCAGTGGGGCAGGCCCTTCCTATGGCTACACCTTC
NA	TRBV5-8	TRBJ1-5	NA	CASSSYPTTGFHQPQHF	TGTGCCAGCAGCTCGTACCCTACGACAGGCTTCCATCAGCCCCAGCATTTT
NA	TRBV5-3	TRBJ2-4	few	CARTPLRDCERQNIQYF	TGTGCCAGAACCCCTCTTCGGGACTGCGAACGACAGAACATTCAGTACTTC
NA	TRBV30	TRBJ2-5	NA	CAWSEMGGRETQYF	TGTGCCTGGAGTGAAATGGGGGGACGAGAGACCCAGTACTTC
TRBD2	TRBV10-1	TRBJ2-1	once	CASSGTSGMNEQFF	TGCGCCAGCAGTGGGACTAGCGGGATGAATGAGCAGTTCTTC
NA	TRBV6-1	TRBJ2-3	NA	CASSEVGGSTDTQYF	TGTGCCAGCAGTGAAGTGGGGGGAAGCACAGATACGCAGTATTTT
NA	TRBV7-5	TRBJ1-4	NA	CARSQDRGKLFF	TGTGCCAGAAGCCAAGACAGGGGAAAACTGTTTTTT
NA	TRBV10-3	TRBJ1-1	NA	CAMKGPGLNTEAFF	TGTGCCATGAAGGGGCCGGGTCTGAACACTGAAGCTTTCTTT
NA	TRBV12-5	TRBJ2-6	NA	CASGLVLLGANVLTF	TGTGCTAGTGGTTTGGTACTACTGGGGGCCAACGTCCTGACTTTC
NA	TRBV7-9	TRBJ2-7	NA	CASSLRQESYEQYF	TGTGCCAGCAGCTTAAGACAGGAGTCCTACGAGCAGTACTTC
TRBD1	TRBV6-5	TRBJ1-2	NA	CASSYHTGTGNYGYTF	TGTGCCAGCAGTTACCATACCGGGACAGGGAACTATGGCTACACCTTC
NA	TRBV5-8	TRBJ1-2	NA	CASSLSPGGYTF	TGTGCCAGCAGCTTGTCCCCGGGGGGCTACACCTTC
NA	TRBV7-2	TRBJ2-1	NA	CASSLGAQFNEQFF	TGTGCCAGCAGCTTAGGGGCTCAGTTCAATGAGCAGTTCTTC
NA	TRBV30	TRBJ2-1	once	CAWSVGGEQFF	TGTGCCTGGAGTGTAGGCGGTGAGCAGTTCTTC
NA	TRBV7-7	TRBJ1-5	NA	CASSLVGGPHSNQPQHF	TGTGCTAGCAGCTTAGTAGGGGGTCCTCATAGCAATCAGCCCCAGCATTTT
NA	TRBV5-4	TRBJ2-5	NA	CASSTSTSSQETQYF	TGTGCCAGCAGCACATCCACTAGCAGTCAAGAGACCCAGTACTTC
NA	TRBV6-1	TRBJ1-2	NA	CASSDVYGYTF	TGTGCCAGCAGTGACGTCTATGGCTACACCTTC
TRBD1	TRBV11-2	TRBJ1-1	NA	CASSKDRVNTEAFF	TGTGCCAGCAGCAAAGACAGGGTGAACACTGAAGCTTTCTTT
TRBD1	TRBV19	TRBJ2-2	NA	CASSIRGQTNTGELFF	TGTGCCAGTAGTATCCGGGGACAGACGAACACCGGGGAGCTGTTTTTT
NA	TRBV7-9	TRBJ2-5	NA	CASSLGTLEETQYF	TGTGCCAGCAGCTTAGGGACTCTAGAAGAGACCCAGTACTTC
TRBD1	TRBV7-2	TRBJ1-6	NA	CASRAPGTGYNSPLHF	TGTGCCAGCAGGGCACCGGGGACAGGATATAATTCACCCCTCCACTTT
TRBD2	TRBV11-2	TRBJ2-7	NA	CASSPTTSGSIDEQYF	TGTGCCAGCAGCCCTACGACTAGCGGGAGTATCGACGAGCAGTACTTC
NA	TRBV19	TRBJ1-5	NA	CASRVPGSNQPQHF	TGTGCCAGTAGGGTCCCCGGGTCGAATCAGCCCCAGCATTTT
NA	TRBV30	TRBJ2-7	NA	CAWSTHISYEQYF	TGTGCCTGGAGTACGCACATCTCCTACGAGCAGTACTTC
NA	TRBV5-1	TRBJ2-2	NA	CASSLGRGSGELFF	TGCGCCAGCAGCTTGGGAAGGGGATCCGGGGAGCTGTTTTTT
TRBD1	TRBV4-1	TRBJ1-3	NA	CASSQVQGELNWTGNTIYF	TGCGCCAGCAGCCAAGTGCAGGGGGAGTTAAATTGGACTGGAAACACCATATATTTT
NA	TRBV7-9	TRBJ2-1	NA	CASSLADNEQFF	TGTGCCAGCAGCTTGGCGGACAATGAGCAGTTCTTC
NA	TRBV6-4	TRBJ2-1	NA	CASSESQGGDEQFF	TGTGCCAGCAGTGAGTCACAGGGCGGCGATGAGCAGTTCTTC
TRBD1	TRBV5-1	TRBJ2-3	NA	CASSFGQGRGTDTQYF	TGCGCCAGCAGCTTTGGACAGGGTCGGGGCACAGATACGCAGTATTTT
TRBD1	TRBV5-1	TRBJ2-3	NA	CASSLKGTAITDTQYF	TGCGCCAGCAGCTTGAAGGGGACAGCAATCACAGATACGCAGTATTTT
NA	TRBV7-9	TRBJ2-7	NA	CASSLEGHPTYEQYF	TGTGCCAGCAGCTTAGAGGGACACCCTACCTACGAGCAGTACTTC